The entry that follows covers one TCR beta chain sequence. This record comes from a study of neoadjuvant nivolumab and ipilimumab in lung cancer. Method: immunoSEQ multiplex PCR; TCRdb's copy keeps in-frame clones and lacks some. The table records approximately 35,000 clones, roughly nine tenths of them present only once. This clonotype was sampled from an adult with non-small cell lung cancer. The sequenced sample was peripheral blood, obtained after neoadjuvant nivolumab, alone or with ipilimumab, at or shortly before surgery.

The CDR3 sequence: CASSFTGPQETQYF. In nucleotides, the CDR3 is TGCGCCAGCAGCTTTACCGGGCCTCAAGAGACCCAGTACTTC. The chain joins TRBV5-1 to TRBJ2-5; no firm D call. The CDR3 loop spans 14 amino acids. Per the germline V gene, CDR1 is SGHRS and CDR2 is YFSETQ. Between the trimmed V and J ends, which lost 2 bases and 2 bases, there was a span of 10 bases.